Listed here are 9 T cell receptor beta chains from one sample, sequenced in a study of shared clonotypes between healthy human individuals. The data were produced by immunoSEQ multiplex PCR, yet TCRdb's version contains in-frame clones alone and is incomplete. The sample contains fewer than 3 million clones, 92% of which appear only once. The sample taken for sequencing was naive CD4+ T cells from PBMCs. Subset specified: CD45RA+ positively selected. The receptors derive from a young man in good health. Some clones in this sample may be carry-over from other donors' samples.

This chain links TRBV5-1 with TRBJ1-4; D ambiguous. Germline assignment: CDR1 SGHRS and CDR2 YFSETQ. This CDR3 comprises 14 residues. V shed 5 bases and J shed 7 bases, with 15 bases lying between them. The CDR3 loop reads CASRGISEGEKLFF. CDR3 in DNA: TGCGCCAGCAGGGGAATCTCGGAGGGTGAAAAACTGTTTTTT.

This clone was picked up a small number of times. V gene TRBV30 combines with J gene TRBJ1-4; D remains unclear. The CDR3 consists of 12 residues. CDR1 GTSNPN and CDR2 SVGIG come from the germline V gene (reference sequence). V shed 5 bases and J shed 7 bases, with 11 bases lying between them. CDR3 in DNA: TGTGCCTGGGCGGGAGAGGGTGAAAAACTGTTTTTT. As protein: CAWAGEGEKLFF.

V is TRBV5-6 and J is TRBJ2-3; tentatively, D is TRBD1 (5 bases). Trimming stripped 4 bases from V and 7 bases from J, with 13 bases between. The CDR3 totals 13 residues. CDR1 SGHDT and CDR2 YYEEEE come from the germline V gene. Here the CDR3 DNA reads TGTGCCAGCAGCATCAGGGTAGGGAATACGCAGTATTTT. Residues: CASSIRVGNTQYF.

The genes are TRBV25-1 and TRBJ2-3, with D unresolved. CDR1 is MGHDK and CDR2 is SYGVNS in the germline V gene. V was cut by 3 bases and J by 3 bases, with 10 bases left in between. This CDR3 has 14 amino acids. The CDR3 sequence is CASSEYRKTDTQYF. The CDR3 nucleotides are TGTGCCAGCAGTGAGTATAGGAAAACAGATACGCAGTATTTT.

This chain uses TRBV5-6 with TRBJ1-1; 10 nucleotides match TRBD1. With V trimmed by 6 bases and J by 0 bases, 17 bases remained unmatched. The CDR3 spans 19 residues. Germline V lookup: CDR1 SGHDT, CDR2 YYEEEE. CDR3 residues: CASTFDRGRKGVVNTEAFF. The DNA for the CDR3 is TGTGCCAGCACGTTTGACAGGGGGCGTAAGGGTGTAGTGAACACTGAAGCTTTCTTT.

The chain joins TRBV6-1 to TRBJ1-2, with D unresolved. The CDR3 sequence is 14 residues long. Trimming left V 1 base short and J 5 bases short, with 11 bases between. CDR1 MNHNS and CDR2 SASEGT come from the germline V gene. The CDR3 DNA is TGTGCCAGCAGTGAAGATCCCCGGAGTTATGGCTACACCTTC. Amino acid sequence: CASSEDPRSYGYTF.

This clone was recorded only once. This chain uses TRBV29-1 with TRBJ2-5; 7 bases fit TRBD1. This CDR3 has 13 amino acids. From germline, CDR1 is SQVTM and CDR2 ANQGSEA. Unmatched junction bases numbered 10, after V lost 7 bases and J lost 5 bases. CDR3 DNA sequence: TGCAGCGCTGTGACAGGGCTTCGGGAGACCCAGTACTTC. It is translated as CSAVTGLRETQYF.

Remarks on this clone: Other DNA variants within this sample encode the same CDR3. The rearrangement links TRBV7-2 to TRBJ1-1; no clear D. The CDR3 totals 14 residues. The germline V gene has CDR1 SGHTA and CDR2 FQGNSA. V shed 1 base and J shed 1 base, with 7 bases lying between them. This chain's CDR3 is CASSLVAGNTEAFF. The DNA for the CDR3 is TGTGCCAGCAGCTTAGTGGCGGGGAACACTGAAGCTTTCTTT.

V usage is TRBV5-1 and J usage is TRBJ2-6; D uncertain. The CDR3 contains 16 residues. From germline, CDR1 is SGHRS and CDR2 YFSETQ. V was shortened by 0 bases and J by 8 bases, with 15 bases between the two germline ends. The CDR3, as DNA: TGCGCCAGCAGCTTGGAACCCTCTGGGTCTTCCAACGTCCTGACTTTC. Amino acid sequence: CASSLEPSGSSNVLTF.